These 4 T cell receptor beta chains originate from one sample sequenced in a study of blood T cell repertoires in COVID-19. TCRdb keeps only in-frame clones here, not all; method: immunoSEQ multiplex PCR. This sample carries some 330,000 clones, around 90% of them seen once, and the ten largest clones take 5% to 6%. The specimen sequenced was PBMCs or T cells enriched from blood (not recorded which). The receptors were gathered from a man under 40 who had recovered from COVID-19.

The chain employs TRBV18 and TRBJ1-2, with D possibly TRBD1 on 5 matching bases. The V and J ends lost 3 bases and 2 bases respectively, with 13 bases between them. Germline V gene lookup returns CDR1 KGHSH and CDR2 LQKENI. This CDR3 spans 15 amino acids. The CDR3 sequence is CASSPVSYRNYGYTF. The CDR3 coding sequence is TGTGCCAGCTCACCGGTAAGCTACAGGAACTATGGCTACACCTTC.

The chain uses TRBV6-2 or TRBV6-3 and TRBJ2-1; 7 bases are shared with TRBD1. The V gene's germline CDR1 is MNHEY and CDR2 SVGEGT. The CDR3 has 14 amino acids. Trimming cost V 4 bases and J 9 bases; bases outside gene matches: 9. The CDR3 region has the DNA TGTGCCAGCAGTTCTGGGACCAGGGGGTTTGAGCAGTTCTTC. Protein sequence: CASSSGTRGFEQFF.

The chain is built from TRBV6-5 and TRBJ2-2; TRBD1 matches at 9 bases. Germline-derived CDR1 and CDR2 are MNHEY and SVGAGI. This CDR3 region has 15 residues. J lost 4 bases, V lost 5 bases, and 5 bases had no gene match. This CDR3 is CASSLDRGGTGELFF. For the CDR3, the DNA is TGTGCCAGCAGTCTTGACAGGGGGGGCACCGGGGAGCTGTTTTTT.

The rearrangement uses TRBV11-3 and TRBJ2-6; D remains ambiguous. The CDR3 is 14 residues long. The V gene lost 5 bases and the J gene lost 4 bases, with 9 bases spanning the gap. Germline-derived CDR1 and CDR2 are SGHNT and YENEEA. This CDR3 is CASSPFSGANVLTF. CDR3 DNA sequence: TGTGCCAGCAGCCCCTTTTCCGGGGCCAACGTCCTGACTTTC.